The rows below give T cell receptor beta chains drawn from one sample of a study of T cell responses to AZD1222 COVID-19 vaccine. Profiled with immunoSEQ multiplex PCR; TCRdb holds only in-frame clones, not every one. The sample includes about 75,000 clones, roughly 84% of them seen just once. The material was peripheral blood, obtained 28 days after the second AZD1222 dose. These receptors all come from an adult who received the AZD1222 COVID-19 vaccine. Each CDR3 is given with its conserved first and last residue. Each record gives: V gene, J gene, CDR3 length, D gene, clone size, CDR3 DNA, CDR3 protein. D genes are given only for firm matches. Clone size is given for some rows only: seen once, a few or many times, or a class if the clone is expanded.

V gene: TRBV7-9; J gene: TRBJ1-6; CDR3 length: 17; D gene: TRBD1; clone size: -; CDR3 DNA: TGTGCCAGCAGCTTAGAAGGCAGACAGGGGCGTGGATCACCCCTCCACTTT; CDR3 protein: CASSLEGRQGRGSPLHF
V gene: TRBV6-1; J gene: TRBJ1-5; CDR3 length: 16; D gene: -; clone size: -; CDR3 DNA: TGTGCCAGCAGTGCGGAAGGTTTCCGGACGGCTAAGCCCCAGCATTTT; CDR3 protein: CASSAEGFRTAKPQHF
V gene: TRBV7-8; J gene: TRBJ1-4; CDR3 length: 16; D gene: -; clone size: -; CDR3 DNA: TGTGCCAGCAGCTTTGAGGTTAGGGCGGAGAAAGAAAAACTGTTTTTT; CDR3 protein: CASSFEVRAEKEKLFF
V gene: TRBV20-1; J gene: TRBJ1-1; CDR3 length: 11; D gene: -; clone size: -; CDR3 DNA: TGCAGTGCTTCCGACAGGACTGAAGCTTTCTTT; CDR3 protein: CSASDRTEAFF
V gene: TRBV18; J gene: TRBJ1-3; CDR3 length: 15; D gene: -; clone size: -; CDR3 DNA: TGTGCCAGCTCACCGGGGGAACTTGCTGGAAACACCATATATTTT; CDR3 protein: CASSPGELAGNTIYF
V gene: TRBV5-1; J gene: TRBJ2-1; CDR3 length: 16; D gene: -; clone size: -; CDR3 DNA: TGCGCCAGCAGCTTGACGGGGGCCCCCTCCTACAATGAGCAGTTCTTC; CDR3 protein: CASSLTGAPSYNEQFF
V gene: TRBV19; J gene: TRBJ1-1; CDR3 length: 15; D gene: -; clone size: -; CDR3 DNA: TGTGCCAGTACGTACGGGGACCTCGTGTACACTGAAGCTTTCTTT; CDR3 protein: CASTYGDLVYTEAFF
V gene: TRBV19; J gene: TRBJ2-7; CDR3 length: 15; D gene: -; clone size: -; CDR3 DNA: TGTGCCAGTAGTATAACCCACAGGGACTCCTACGAGCAGTACTTC; CDR3 protein: CASSITHRDSYEQYF
V gene: TRBV27; J gene: TRBJ1-6; CDR3 length: 15; D gene: -; clone size: -; CDR3 DNA: TGTGCCAGCAGTTTAAAGGCAGGGGTAGGTAGGACCCTCCACTTT; CDR3 protein: CASSLKAGVGRTLHF
V gene: TRBV19; J gene: TRBJ2-7; CDR3 length: 16; D gene: -; clone size: -; CDR3 DNA: TGTGCCAGTAGTACTCCCCGCCCAGGGCAGCCCTACGAGCAGTACTTC; CDR3 protein: CASSTPRPGQPYEQYF
V gene: TRBV19; J gene: TRBJ2-3; CDR3 length: 15; D gene: -; clone size: -; CDR3 DNA: TGTGCCAGTAGTATCGACTCGTTTAGCACAGATACGCAGTATTTT; CDR3 protein: CASSIDSFSTDTQYF
V gene: TRBV27; J gene: TRBJ2-1; CDR3 length: 15; D gene: TRBD2; clone size: -; CDR3 DNA: TGTGCCAGCAGCAGTGCTAGCGGGGGGGCCGGAGAGCAGTTCTTC; CDR3 protein: CASSSASGGAGEQFF
V gene: TRBV5-3; J gene: TRBJ1-6; CDR3 length: 14; D gene: -; clone size: -; CDR3 DNA: TGTGCCAGAAGCTTCGACGGTAAGAATTCACCCCTCCACTTT; CDR3 protein: CARSFDGKNSPLHF
V gene: TRBV21-1; J gene: TRBJ2-5; CDR3 length: 15; D gene: -; clone size: -; CDR3 DNA: TGTGCCAGCAGCAAGGACAGGGGGCTAGAAGAGACCCAGTACTTC; CDR3 protein: CASSKDRGLEETQYF
V gene: TRBV2; J gene: TRBJ1-3; CDR3 length: 15; D gene: -; clone size: -; CDR3 DNA: TGTGCCAGCAGTGAAATCGGGAAATCTGGAAACACCATATATTTT; CDR3 protein: CASSEIGKSGNTIYF
V gene: TRBV5-1; J gene: TRBJ2-2; CDR3 length: 16; D gene: TRBD2; clone size: -; CDR3 DNA: TGCGCCAGCAGCACCTCCGGGACTATGAACACCGGGGAGCTGTTTTTT; CDR3 protein: CASSTSGTMNTGELFF
V gene: TRBV10-3; J gene: TRBJ1-2; CDR3 length: 14; D gene: TRBD1; clone size: -; CDR3 DNA: TGTGCCATCAGGGGACAGGGGAGGGACTATGGCTACACCTTC; CDR3 protein: CAIRGQGRDYGYTF
V gene: TRBV5-1; J gene: TRBJ1-1; CDR3 length: 15; D gene: -; clone size: -; CDR3 DNA: TGCGCCAGCAGCCGAGAGGGCAGGGCTGGCACTGAAGCTTTCTTT; CDR3 protein: CASSREGRAGTEAFF
V gene: TRBV9; J gene: TRBJ1-4; CDR3 length: 15; D gene: TRBD1; clone size: once; CDR3 DNA: TGTGCCAGCAGCGCGGGGAGGGGACAGCAAACAGAACTGTTTTTT; CDR3 protein: CASSAGRGQQTELFF
V gene: TRBV10-3; J gene: TRBJ2-2; CDR3 length: 16; D gene: TRBD1; clone size: -; CDR3 DNA: TGTGCCATCAGTGATCAAGACAGGGCCCCCACCGGGGAGCTGTTTTTT; CDR3 protein: CAISDQDRAPTGELFF
V gene: TRBV11-2; J gene: TRBJ1-2; CDR3 length: 11; D gene: -; clone size: -; CDR3 DNA: TGTGCCAGCAGCCAGATCTATGGCTACACCTTC; CDR3 protein: CASSQIYGYTF
V gene: TRBV9; J gene: TRBJ2-7; CDR3 length: 16; D gene: TRBD2; clone size: -; CDR3 DNA: TGTGCCAGCAGCGCCCTGGGACTAGCCAATCCCTACGAGCAGTACTTC; CDR3 protein: CASSALGLANPYEQYF
V gene: TRBV3-1/TRBV3-2; J gene: TRBJ2-1; CDR3 length: 16; D gene: TRBD2; clone size: few; CDR3 DNA: TGTGCCAGCAGCCAAGATTTGGGACTAGCTGCCGTTGAGCAGTTCTTC; CDR3 protein: CASSQDLGLAAVEQFF
V gene: TRBV6-1; J gene: TRBJ1-5; CDR3 length: 16; D gene: -; clone size: -; CDR3 DNA: TGTGCCAGCAGTGAATTCCTACATAATAGCAATCAGCCCCAGCATTTT; CDR3 protein: CASSEFLHNSNQPQHF
V gene: TRBV6-4; J gene: TRBJ2-3; CDR3 length: 13; D gene: -; clone size: -; CDR3 DNA: TGTGCCAGCAGTGACAAGTCCACAGATACGCAGTATTTT; CDR3 protein: CASSDKSTDTQYF
V gene: TRBV16; J gene: TRBJ1-3; CDR3 length: 13; D gene: -; clone size: -; CDR3 DNA: TGTGCCAGCAGCCAACTGGCTGGAAACACCATATATTTT; CDR3 protein: CASSQLAGNTIYF
V gene: TRBV28; J gene: TRBJ2-4; CDR3 length: 16; D gene: -; clone size: -; CDR3 DNA: TGTGCCAGCAGAGGCCCGGGGGGCATGAGCAAAAACATTCAGTACTTC; CDR3 protein: CASRGPGGMSKNIQYF
V gene: TRBV30; J gene: TRBJ1-1; CDR3 length: 14; D gene: -; clone size: once; CDR3 DNA: TGTGCCTGGAGTGTACCGGGGCTACACACTGAAGCTTTCTTT; CDR3 protein: CAWSVPGLHTEAFF
V gene: TRBV28; J gene: TRBJ2-3; CDR3 length: 19; D gene: -; clone size: -; CDR3 DNA: TGTGCCAGCCGTGAGTTGGACGGGTCCATTTTCAAGCGCACAGATACGCAGTATTTT; CDR3 protein: CASRELDGSIFKRTDTQYF
V gene: TRBV2; J gene: TRBJ2-1; CDR3 length: 13; D gene: -; clone size: -; CDR3 DNA: TGTGCCACCACCTCAGGGGCCTACAATGAGCAGTTCTTC; CDR3 protein: CATTSGAYNEQFF
V gene: TRBV6-1; J gene: TRBJ1-2; CDR3 length: 13; D gene: -; clone size: -; CDR3 DNA: TGTGCCAGCAGTGAAATTATGGGGGACGGCTACACCTTC; CDR3 protein: CASSEIMGDGYTF
V gene: TRBV5-1; J gene: TRBJ2-3; CDR3 length: 15; D gene: -; clone size: -; CDR3 DNA: TGCGCCAGCAGCCCCGGGAACCAACTCACAGATACGCAGTATTTT; CDR3 protein: CASSPGNQLTDTQYF
V gene: TRBV3-1/TRBV3-2; J gene: TRBJ1-2; CDR3 length: 12; D gene: TRBD1; clone size: -; CDR3 DNA: TGTGCCAGCAGCTGGACAGGGGTTGGCTACACCTTC; CDR3 protein: CASSWTGVGYTF
V gene: TRBV25-1; J gene: TRBJ1-1; CDR3 length: 13; D gene: -; clone size: -; CDR3 DNA: TGTGCCAGCAGTGAACTCGGGGTCACTGAAGCTTTCTTT; CDR3 protein: CASSELGVTEAFF
V gene: TRBV5-1; J gene: TRBJ2-2; CDR3 length: 16; D gene: TRBD1; clone size: -; CDR3 DNA: TGCGCCAGCAGCGACACGGGGACAGGTCTGACCGGGGAGCTGTTTTTT; CDR3 protein: CASSDTGTGLTGELFF
V gene: TRBV28; J gene: TRBJ1-6; CDR3 length: 17; D gene: TRBD1; clone size: -; CDR3 DNA: TGTGCCAGCAGTCCAGCAGGGGGCAGGGGGAAAAATTCACCCCTCCACTTT; CDR3 protein: CASSPAGGRGKNSPLHF
V gene: TRBV19; J gene: TRBJ2-7; CDR3 length: 15; D gene: TRBD1; clone size: -; CDR3 DNA: TGTGCCAGTAGTATACAACAGGGGGGAAGCTACGAGCAGTACTTC; CDR3 protein: CASSIQQGGSYEQYF
V gene: TRBV27; J gene: TRBJ2-7; CDR3 length: 14; D gene: TRBD1; clone size: -; CDR3 DNA: TGTGCCAGCAGTACCCTTGGCAGGGGGCTCGAGCAGTACTTC; CDR3 protein: CASSTLGRGLEQYF
V gene: TRBV7-2; J gene: TRBJ2-7; CDR3 length: 13; D gene: TRBD1; clone size: -; CDR3 DNA: TGTGCCAGCAGCTTGGGACAGTTATACGAGCAGTACTTC; CDR3 protein: CASSLGQLYEQYF
V gene: TRBV7-2; J gene: TRBJ2-7; CDR3 length: 15; D gene: -; clone size: -; CDR3 DNA: TGTGCCAGCAGCTTAGCTATTGAAGCAACCTACGAGCAGTACTTC; CDR3 protein: CASSLAIEATYEQYF
V gene: TRBV5-1; J gene: TRBJ1-6; CDR3 length: 16; D gene: -; clone size: -; CDR3 DNA: TGCGCCAGCAGCTTAGACGACAGCTCCTATAATTCACCCCTCCACTTT; CDR3 protein: CASSLDDSSYNSPLHF
V gene: TRBV19; J gene: TRBJ1-2; CDR3 length: 16; D gene: TRBD1; clone size: -; CDR3 DNA: TGTGCCTGCTGCATCCGGGACAGGGATGCCAACTATGGCTACACCTTC; CDR3 protein: CACCIRDRDANYGYTF
V gene: TRBV18; J gene: TRBJ1-2; CDR3 length: 15; D gene: -; clone size: -; CDR3 DNA: TGTGCCAGCTCACCGGGGGAAATGGTCTTCCATGGCTACACCTTC; CDR3 protein: CASSPGEMVFHGYTF